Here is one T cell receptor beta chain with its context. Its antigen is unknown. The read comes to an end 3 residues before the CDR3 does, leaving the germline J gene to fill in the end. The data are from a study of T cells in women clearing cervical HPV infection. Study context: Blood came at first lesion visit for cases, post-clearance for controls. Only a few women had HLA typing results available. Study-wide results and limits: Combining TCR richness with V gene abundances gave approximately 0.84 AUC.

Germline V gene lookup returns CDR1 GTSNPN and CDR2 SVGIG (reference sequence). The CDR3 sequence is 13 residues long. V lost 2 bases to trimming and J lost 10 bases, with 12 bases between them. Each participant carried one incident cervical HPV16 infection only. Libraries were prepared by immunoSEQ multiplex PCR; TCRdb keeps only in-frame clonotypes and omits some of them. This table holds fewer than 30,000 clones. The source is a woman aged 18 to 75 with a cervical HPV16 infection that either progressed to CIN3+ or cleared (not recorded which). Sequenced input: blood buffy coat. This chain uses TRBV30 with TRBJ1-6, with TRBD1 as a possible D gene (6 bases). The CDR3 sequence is CAWSRNRASPLHF. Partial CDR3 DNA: TGTGCCTGGAGTCGGAACAGGGCCTCACCC. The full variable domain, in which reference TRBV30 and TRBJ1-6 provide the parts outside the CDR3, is SQTIHQWPATLVQPVGSPLSLECTVEGTSNPNLYWYRQAAGRGLQLLFYSVGIGQISSEVPQNLSASRPQDRQFILSSKKLLLSDSGFYLCAWSRNRASPLHFGNGTRLTVT.